This TCR beta chain was sequenced during a study of cytomegalovirus exposure and HLA in healthy donors. Study observations and caveats: CMV serostatus alone was available as immune exposure information.

Healthy donors of bone marrow made up the group. For this clone: Its antigen remains unknown.

PCR used 60 Vbeta primers and 13 Jbeta primers. The protocol was immunoSEQ multiplex PCR, while the TCRdb copy is restricted to in-frame clones and leaves out a portion. Of about 120,000 clones in the sample, around 77% are singletons; the top ten hold 5.8%. Germline V CDR1 and CDR2: LNHDA, SQIVND (reference sequence). V shed 6 bases and J shed 9 bases, with 18 bases lying between them. The CDR3 has 14 amino acids. The chain uses TRBV19 and TRBJ2-1, with D tentatively TRBD2 (5 bases). Sequencing was done on a sample of PBMCs. This clonotype originated in a man aged 18 to 29 in good health and CMV-seropositive. CDR3 sequence reads: CASSPSGSAGEQFF. The CDR3 DNA is TGTGCCAGTAGCCCCTCGGGCTCCGCGGGTGAGCAGTTCTTC.